This is a list of T cell receptor beta chains from one sample in a study of T cells in Graves' hyperthyroidism and ophthalmopathy. Using its own MiXCR run on the multiplex PCR reads, TCRdb lists one record per CDR3 protein. The sample holds over 500,000 distinct CDR3 sequences, about 16% seen once. Material for sequencing was blood. The receptors were gathered from a woman aged 25 to 39 with Graves' ophthalmopathy. Both conserved end residues are part of each CDR3. Fields, in order: J gene, clone size, V gene, D gene, CDR3 DNA, CDR3 protein. A D gene is named only where the DNA matches it firmly. Only some rows state a clone size, as once, few, many or a class for expanded clones.

TRBJ2-7 many TRBV5-1 TRBD2 TGCGCCAGCAGCCCGGGAGGATCGGGAGAGCAGTACTTC CASSPGGSGEQYF
TRBJ2-7 few TRBV28 NA TGTGCCAGCAACATCAGGGGCCCCGAGCAGTACTTC CASNIRGPEQYF
TRBJ2-3 many TRBV7-2 NA TGTGCCAGCAGCTTAGTACGGGCTAGCACAGATACGCAGTATTTT CASSLVRASTDTQYF
TRBJ2-7 NA TRBV6-2/TRBV6-3 TRBD1 TGTGCCAGCAGCGTGGGACAGGGGCCTTCCTACGAGCAGTACTTC CASSVGQGPSYEQYF
TRBJ1-5 few TRBV20-1 NA TGCAGTGCTTGGGTCGGGCAACCAAATCAGCCCCAGCATTTT CSAWVGQPNQPQHF
TRBJ2-7 many TRBV19 TRBD2 TGCGCCAGCAGCCTTCATAGCAGCGGGAGGGCCTACGAGCAGTACTTC CASSLHSSGRAYEQYF
TRBJ2-7 many TRBV28 NA TGTGCCAGCAGTTTATGGGCCCGGACGTTCTCCTACGAGCAGTACTTC CASSLWARTFSYEQYF
TRBJ2-7 NA TRBV9 TRBD2 TGTGCCAGCAGCGTCCCCCTAGCGGGAGGCGAGCAGTACTTC CASSVPLAGGEQYF
TRBJ2-7 NA TRBV28 TRBD1 TGTGCCAGCAGTTTAAGGGGGCTAGTGAAAGACGAGCAGTACTTC CASSLRGLVKDEQYF
TRBJ2-2 many TRBV28 TRBD2 TGTGCCAGCAAACTAGCGGGACCCGGGGAGCTGTTTTTT CASKLAGPGELFF
TRBJ2-7 few TRBV6-2/TRBV6-3 NA TGTGCCAGCAAGGACGGCTCCTACGAGCAGTACTTC CASKDGSYEQYF
TRBJ2-3 many TRBV7-3 NA TGTGCCAGCAGCTTAATCACCAGTCTTTCGGATACGCAGTATTTT CASSLITSLSDTQYF
TRBJ1-6 few TRBV28 NA TGTGCCAGCAGTGACGACCTCCATTCACCCCTCCACTTT CASSDDLHSPLHF
TRBJ2-1 NA TRBV3-1 NA TGTGCCAGCAGTCTTAAGGGGGAGCAGTTCTTC CASSLKGEQFF
TRBJ2-7 many TRBV12-3/TRBV12-4 NA TGTGCCAGCAGTTCCGGGGTACACGAGCAGTACTTC CASSSGVHEQYF
TRBJ2-5 many TRBV20-1 NA TGCAGTGCCCCCGCGTCTCATCAAGAGACCCAGTACTTC CSAPASHQETQYF
TRBJ2-7 few TRBV20-1 TRBD2 TGCAGTGCTACTTACTTCCTAGCGGGGACCACCTACGAGCAGTACTTC CSATYFLAGTTYEQYF
TRBJ2-5 many TRBV9 NA TGTGCCAGCAGCGTAGGGGTAGCGGCACAAGAGACCCAGTACTTC CASSVGVAAQETQYF
TRBJ2-5 many TRBV7-8 NA TGTGTCGCGATGGGTGGAGAGACCCAGTACTTC CVAMGGETQYF
TRBJ2-1 NA TRBV6-2/TRBV6-3 NA TGTGCCAGCAGGGCCGGGACACATAGTAGCTCCTACAATGAGCAGTTCTTC CASRAGTHSSSYNEQFF
TRBJ1-5 many TRBV30 NA TGTGCCTGGAGTCTTGGGATGGCTCAGCCCCAGCATTTT CAWSLGMAQPQHF
TRBJ2-3 many TRBV28 TRBD1 TGTGCCAGCTTGCGAGCGGCAGGACAGGGGACAGATACGCAGTATTTT CASLRAAGQGTDTQYF
TRBJ2-1 many TRBV7-9 NA TGTGCCAGCAGCTCCGACGGGCCAAGCATTATTGAGCAGTTCTTC CASSSDGPSIIEQFF
TRBJ1-2 few TRBV6-1 NA TGTGCCAGCACAGCTCCTAACTATGGCTACACCTTC CASTAPNYGYTF
TRBJ2-2 NA TRBV28 NA TGTGCCAGCAGCCGCCCGGGCAGGGGAGCCGGGGAGCTGTTTTTT CASSRPGRGAGELFF
TRBJ2-1 many TRBV4-3 TRBD1 TGCGCCAGCAGCCAAGCGGACAGGGTGAATGAGGAGCAGTTCTTC CASSQADRVNEEQFF
TRBJ1-5 NA TRBV19 TRBD1 TGTGCCAGTAGTACCAGGGGGGGCGGCCTTCAGCCCCAGCATTTT CASSTRGGGLQPQHF
TRBJ2-7 many TRBV5-1 NA TGCGCCAGCAGCTTGCGTTCGGGAGCCTCCCACTACGAGCAGTACTTC CASSLRSGASHYEQYF
TRBJ2-7 NA TRBV4-3 NA TGCGCCAGCAGCCGAGCCTACTTTGGGGTCGCTGACAAACAGCAGTACTTC CASSRAYFGVADKQQYF
TRBJ2-7 NA TRBV6-5 TRBD1 TGTGCCAGCAGTTACCGGGACAGAATCTACGAGCAGTACTTC CASSYRDRIYEQYF
TRBJ1-1 NA TRBV28 NA TGTGCCAGCAGTTTCGGGGGCAGCATGAACACTGAAGCTTTCTTT CASSFGGSMNTEAFF
TRBJ1-5 few TRBV28 NA TGTGCCAGCAGCCGACTCCATCAGCCCCAGCATTTT CASSRLHQPQHF
TRBJ2-1 few TRBV10-3 TRBD2 TGTGCCATCAGGGAACTAGCGGGAGTATTAGATGAGCAGTTCTTC CAIRELAGVLDEQFF
TRBJ2-1 many TRBV7-6 NA TGTGCCAGCAGCTTACATGGGGGGTATGAGCAGTTCTTC CASSLHGGYEQFF
TRBJ2-1 many TRBV12-3/TRBV12-4 NA TGTGCCAGCAGTTTTTTGTCCGGGGTACCAGGGGAGCAGTTCTTC CASSFLSGVPGEQFF
TRBJ2-7 NA TRBV12-3/TRBV12-4 NA TGTGCCAGCAGTCCGCAGGTTTACGAGCAGTACTTC CASSPQVYEQYF
TRBJ2-3 many TRBV24-1 NA TGTGCCACCAGTGATTTGTGGGGGTCCACAGATACGCAGTATTTT CATSDLWGSTDTQYF
TRBJ1-5 few TRBV6-1 TRBD1 TGTGCCAGCAGTCGTGGACAGGGCTCCCAGCCCCAGCATTTT CASSRGQGSQPQHF
TRBJ1-1 many TRBV28 NA TGTGCCAGCAGTCCCGGGACACAGAACACTGAAGCTTTCTTT CASSPGTQNTEAFF
TRBJ2-1 NA TRBV20-1 TRBD2 TGCAGTGCTAGAGATCCGGCGGGAGGCCCCAAGGATGAGCAGTTCTTC CSARDPAGGPKDEQFF
TRBJ2-2 few TRBV5-1 TRBD1 TGCGCCAGCAGCTACCGGGACACAGGGGCCGGGGAGCTGTTTTTT CASSYRDTGAGELFF
TRBJ1-1 many TRBV28 NA TGTGCCAGCAGTTTGGGTCTGACCGGGAGCGGCACTGAAGCTTTCTTT CASSLGLTGSGTEAFF
TRBJ1-1 few TRBV6-1 NA TGTGCCAGCAGTAACGGGGTGAACACTGAAGCTTTCTTT CASSNGVNTEAFF
TRBJ2-2 many TRBV7-3 NA TGTGCCAGCAGTCCCTCGGCCGCGAACACCGGGGAGCTGTTTTTT CASSPSAANTGELFF
TRBJ2-3 many TRBV7-2 TRBD2 TGTGCCAGCAGCTTAGCGAGGACTAGCGGGATTGGCACAGATACGCAGTATTTT CASSLARTSGIGTDTQYF
TRBJ2-3 many TRBV7-2 NA TGTGCCAGCAGCCCAAGACAGGGAGGAGATACGCAGTATTTT CASSPRQGGDTQYF
TRBJ2-3 many TRBV2 NA TGTGCCAGCAGTGTAAGACCAGGCACAGATACGCAGTATTTT CASSVRPGTDTQYF
TRBJ1-4 few TRBV19 TRBD1 TGTGCCAGTAGTATCTCCGGGACAGGGCGTGAAAAACTGTTTTTT CASSISGTGREKLFF
TRBJ1-1 few TRBV27 NA TGTGCCAGCATCCCTGAGGGGGTTGTGAACACTGAAGCTTTCTTT CASIPEGVVNTEAFF
TRBJ2-2 few TRBV28 NA TGTGCCAGCAGTCCGACTAGTATGGCACGCGGGGAGCTGTTTTTT CASSPTSMARGELFF
TRBJ1-1 few TRBV6-1 NA TGTGCCATCAGTGCGGTAGAAACGGGTTTGAACACTGAAGCTTTCTTT CAISAVETGLNTEAFF
TRBJ1-3 NA TRBV6-1 NA TGTGCCAGCAGTCTCGACAGGTACTCTGGAAACACCATATATTTT CASSLDRYSGNTIYF
TRBJ1-1 NA TRBV24-1 TRBD1 TGTGCCATTGGACAGGGAGGGGAAGCTTTCTTT CAIGQGGEAFF
TRBJ1-1 NA TRBV7-3 TRBD1 TGTGCCAGCAAAAAAAATGCCGGGACAGGGAACACTGAAGCTTTCTTT CASKKNAGTGNTEAFF
TRBJ2-1 few TRBV27 NA TGTGCCAGCAGTTTTGGCGGGGCTGATGAGCAGTTCTTC CASSFGGADEQFF
TRBJ2-5 many TRBV30 NA TGTGCCTGGAGTGTCTTCGTTGAGACCCAGTACTTC CAWSVFVETQYF
TRBJ2-1 many TRBV11-2 TRBD2 TGTGCCAGCAGCCAGGGACTAGCGGTCCTTGGGGAGCAGTTCTTC CASSQGLAVLGEQFF
TRBJ2-3 many TRBV12-3/TRBV12-4 TRBD2 TGTGCCAGCAGTTTCCCGACTAGCGGGAGGGAAAAAATCACAGATACGCAGTATTTT CASSFPTSGREKITDTQYF
TRBJ2-3 many TRBV2 TRBD1 TGTGCCAGCAATAGCGTTGGGACAGGACAGTATTTT CASNSVGTGQYF